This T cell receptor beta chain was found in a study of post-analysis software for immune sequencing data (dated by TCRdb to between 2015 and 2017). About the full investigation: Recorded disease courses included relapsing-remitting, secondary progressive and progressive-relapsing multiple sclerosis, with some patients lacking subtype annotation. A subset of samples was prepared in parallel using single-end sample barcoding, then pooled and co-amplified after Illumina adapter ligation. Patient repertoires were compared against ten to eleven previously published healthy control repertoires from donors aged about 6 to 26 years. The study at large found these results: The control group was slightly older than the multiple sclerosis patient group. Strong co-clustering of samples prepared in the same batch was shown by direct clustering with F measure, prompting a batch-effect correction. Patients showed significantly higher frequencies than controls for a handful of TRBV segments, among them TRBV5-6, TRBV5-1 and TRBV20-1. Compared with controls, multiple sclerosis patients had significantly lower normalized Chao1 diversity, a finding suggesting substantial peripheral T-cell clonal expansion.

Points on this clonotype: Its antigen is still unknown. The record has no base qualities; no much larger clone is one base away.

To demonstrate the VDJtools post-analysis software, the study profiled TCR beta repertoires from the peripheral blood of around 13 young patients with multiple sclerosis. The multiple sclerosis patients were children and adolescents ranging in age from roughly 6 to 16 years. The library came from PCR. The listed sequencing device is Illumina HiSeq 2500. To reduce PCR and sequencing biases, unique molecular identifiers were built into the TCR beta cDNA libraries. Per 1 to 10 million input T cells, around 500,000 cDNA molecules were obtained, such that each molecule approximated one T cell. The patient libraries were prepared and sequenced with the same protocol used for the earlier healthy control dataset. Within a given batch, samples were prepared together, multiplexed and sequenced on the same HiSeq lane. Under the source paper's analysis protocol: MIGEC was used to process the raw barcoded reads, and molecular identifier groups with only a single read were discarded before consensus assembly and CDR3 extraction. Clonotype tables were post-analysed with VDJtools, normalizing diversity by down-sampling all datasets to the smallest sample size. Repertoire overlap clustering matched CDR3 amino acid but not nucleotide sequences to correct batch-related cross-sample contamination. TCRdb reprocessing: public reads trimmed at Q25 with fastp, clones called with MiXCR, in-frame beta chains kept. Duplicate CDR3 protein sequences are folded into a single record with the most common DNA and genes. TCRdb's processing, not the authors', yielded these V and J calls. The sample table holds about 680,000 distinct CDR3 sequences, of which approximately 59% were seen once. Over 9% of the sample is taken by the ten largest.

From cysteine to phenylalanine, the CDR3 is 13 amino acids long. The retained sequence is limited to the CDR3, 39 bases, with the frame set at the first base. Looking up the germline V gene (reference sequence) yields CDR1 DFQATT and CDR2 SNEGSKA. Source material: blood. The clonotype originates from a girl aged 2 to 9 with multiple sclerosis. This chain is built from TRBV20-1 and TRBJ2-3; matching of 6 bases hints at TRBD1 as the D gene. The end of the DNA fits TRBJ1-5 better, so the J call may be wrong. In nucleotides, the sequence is TGCAGTGCTCCAGAGGGGGGGTCTCAGCCCCAGCATTTT. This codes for CSAPEGGSQPQHF.